This TCR beta chain is drawn from a study of monozygotic twins with inflammatory bowel disease. Notes on the study in general: For repertoire similarity, concordant twins did not differ from discordant twins, possibly because power was limited. Whereas healthy co-twins had higher TCRbeta diversity (inverse Simpson), IBD patients had lower diversity.

In regard to this clonotype: As yet, its antigen is unknown.

TCRdb reprocessed the 5' RACE reads and reports one entry per CDR3 protein, with no DNA. The table counts roughly 200,000 distinct CDR3 sequences; around 1.5% lies in the top ten. The CDR3 covers 16 residues. From germline, CDR1 is SEHNR and CDR2 FQNEAQ (reference sequence). Material: blood. This clonotype originated in a human donor with ulcerative colitis or Crohn's disease, or a healthy co-twin of an affected twin (not recorded which). This chain uses TRBV7-9 with TRBJ2-1; lacking DNA, the TRBD1 call made by TCRdb goes unchecked. Here the CDR3 reads CASSLVRPWTGDEQFF.